This TCR beta chain was captured in a study of CD8 T cells in Susac syndrome. With random hexamers, reverse transcription was performed on roughly 0.45 to 1 ug of RNA. TCRdb itself ran the immunoSEQ multiplex PCR reads through MiXCR, one entry per CDR3 protein. The sample gives just over 150,000 distinct CDR3 sequences, 95% of which show up once; roughly 0.15% is in the top ten. Looked up from germline, CDR1 is DFQATT and CDR2 is SNEGSKA (reference sequence). V lost 0 bases and J lost 5, with 11 bases in between. The CDR3 spans 15 residues. Sample: CD4+ T cells from PBMCs. The genes are TRBV20-1 and TRBJ1-6; a possible D gene is TRBD1 (5 bases). The source is a human donor with Susac syndrome. The CDR3 DNA is TGCAGTGCTAGAGATGGAGGGGCAGATAATTCACCCCTCCACTTT. Its translation: CSARDGGADNSPLHF.